The sequence of this T cell receptor beta chain was determined in a study of cytomegalovirus exposure and HLA in healthy donors. Study-wide context: The same platform was used for the 110 or so validation repertoires and the 600 to 700 first-cohort repertoires, a later analysis reported.

Repertoires were generated with immunoSEQ multiplex PCR, while TCRdb's copy carries only in-frame clones and drops some. The sample has 120,000 or so clones; 85% to 90% are singletons. This CDR3 region has 15 residues. The germline V gene has CDR1 SGHDT and CDR2 YYEEEE. Trimming took 4 bases from V and 1 from J, leaving 15 bases between them. The source of this sequence is a woman younger than 45 in good health and CMV-seropositive. Sequencing input: PBMCs. This chain uses TRBV5-6 with TRBJ2-7; the D gene is possibly TRBD1 (6 bases). The CDR3 loop reads CASSPTGTRSYEQYF. In nucleotides, the CDR3 is TGTGCCAGCAGCCCCACCGGGACACGATCCTACGAGCAGTACTTC.